By frequency in the sample, the clone carrying this T cell receptor beta chain is large (0.1 to 1%). It was by two-round multiplex PCR that TCR beta CDR3 was amplified from genomic DNA. Specific primers for each TRBV and TRBJ gene were what first-round PCR used. In the second PCR round, amplification relied on universal primers. MiXCR, applied by TCRdb to the multiplex PCR reads, yields one record per CDR3 protein. The profile shows about 27,000 distinct CDR3 sequences, roughly 30% of them singletons. The authors drew roughly 6.5 milliliters of peripheral blood at each of two time points. This CDR3 comprises 17 residues. Germline loops: CDR1 SGHAT, CDR2 FQNNGV. Trimming took 3 bases from V and 2 from J, leaving 18 bases between them. This sample was taken from a study of prognosis after radiotherapy for stage I lung cancer. The overall study: Around twelve men and about 6 women, aged about 53 to 95 and with a median age of roughly 74 years, made up the patients. The tumors were adenocarcinoma in twelve patients (squamous cell carcinoma in more than five).

Sequences were derived from PBMCs, sampled before or after stereotactic body radiation therapy (not recorded which). The origin of this receptor is a donor over 45 with non-small cell lung cancer. The chain is built from TRBV11-2 and TRBJ2-3; the D call may be TRBD1 or TRBD2 (5 bases each). The CDR3 loop reads CASSFPGTESPTDTQYF. The CDR3 DNA sequence: TGTGCCAGCAGCTTTCCCGGGACGGAGTCACCCACAGATACGCAGTATTTT.